These 18 T cell receptor beta chains came from one sample sequenced in a study of technical replicates of blood from a few donors. Sequencing used immunoSEQ multiplex PCR; TCRdb keeps in-frame clones, though not all of them. The repertoire includes tens of thousands of clones, 70% to 90% of them detected once, and about 5.1% sits in the top ten. The sequenced sample was PBMCs. These receptors all come from a human donor in good health. Some clones in this sample may be carry-over from other donors' samples.

The chain carries TRBV19 and TRBJ2-7; 7 bases are shared with TRBD2. The length of the CDR3 is 15 residues. With V trimmed by 5 bases and J by 6 bases, 13 bases remained unmatched. The V gene's germline CDR1 is LNHDA and CDR2 SQIVND (reference sequence). CDR3 amino acids: CASSFLTSPSGEQYF. CDR3 in DNA: TGTGCCAGTAGTTTCCTGACTAGCCCGTCAGGCGAGCAGTACTTC.

The rearrangement joins TRBV6-5 to TRBJ2-2; 8 bases agree with TRBD2. V lost 6 bases and J lost 6; bases outside the gene matches: 6. Per germline, CDR1 MNHEY and CDR2 SVGAGI. This CDR3 comprises 14 residues. Written as DNA, the CDR3 is TGTGCCAGCAGGGGGACTAGGTTCGCCGGGGAGCTGTTTTTT. Encoded protein: CASRGTRFAGELFF.

V usage is TRBV7-2 and J usage is TRBJ1-5; D remains ambiguous. The germline gives CDR1 SGHTA, CDR2 FQGNSA. CDR3 length equals 15 residues. With 1 base removed from V and 0 bases from J, the gap between germline ends came to 7 bases. This CDR3 reads CASSLVGGSNQPQHF. The CDR3 DNA reads as TGTGCCAGCAGCTTAGTCGGCGGTAGCAATCAGCCCCAGCATTTT.

This clone has only one observation. The rearrangement joins TRBV7-3 to TRBJ2-5; TRBD2 is a possible D gene (6 bases). Germline CDR1 SGHTA, CDR2 FQGTGA. The germline V and J ends were trimmed by 5 bases and 5 bases, with 18 bases remaining between them. This CDR3 region has 15 residues. The DNA of the CDR3 is TGTGCCAGCAGCCCCGGGGCGGGGTTGTGGGAGACCCAGTACTTC. Protein: CASSPGAGLWETQYF.

Only a few counts were recorded for this clone. The sample contains more than one DNA sequence encoding this CDR3. V gene TRBV27 combines with J gene TRBJ1-1, with a possible D match to TRBD1 (5 bases). Trimming removed 2 bases from V and 5 bases from J, with 9 bases in between. This CDR3 region has 13 residues. Looked up from germline, CDR1 is MNHEY and CDR2 is SMNVEV (reference sequence). CDR3 region: CASSLAGGTEAFF. In DNA, the CDR3 is TGTGCCAGCAGTTTAGCCGGGGGAACTGAAGCTTTCTTT.

This clone appeared a few times. Other DNA variants within this sample encode the same CDR3. The chain couples TRBV29-1 to TRBJ2-4; 7 bases are shared with TRBD1. The length of the CDR3 is 11 residues. With 7 bases clipped from V and 6 bases from J, the junction kept 3 bases outside the gene matches. Germline CDR1 reads SQVTM; CDR2 reads ANQGSEA. The CDR3 is CSGRQGNIQYF. The CDR3 DNA reads as TGCAGCGGCAGACAGGGAAACATTCAGTACTTC.

V and J are TRBV19 and TRBJ2-1; 10 bases match TRBD2. CDR3 length: 16 residues. Germline V gene sequence: CDR1 LNHDA, CDR2 SQIVND (reference sequence). V dropped 7 bases and J dropped 7; count of bases not matched to a gene: 13. This CDR3 is CASTIAGLAGVNEQFF. DNA for the CDR3: TGTGCCAGTACCATCGCGGGGCTAGCGGGGGTGAATGAGCAGTTCTTC.

The chain is built from TRBV5-4 and TRBJ2-3; 10 bases map to TRBD2. J lost 2 bases, V lost 6 bases, and 6 bases had no gene match. Germline loops: CDR1 SGHNT, CDR2 YYREEE (reference sequence). This CDR3 is built from 15 residues. The CDR3 nucleotides are TGTGCCAGCACCCGGACTAGCGGCCCCACAGATACGCAGTATTTT. It specifies CASTRTSGPTDTQYF.

The chain links TRBV5-6 to TRBJ2-7; TRBD1 aligns across 8 bases. The CDR3 covers 15 residues. Looked up from germline, CDR1 is SGHDT and CDR2 is YYEEEE. V was clipped by 1 base and J by 0 bases; unmatched bases: 3. The CDR3 sequence: CASSLLGQVSYEQYF. CDR3 DNA sequence: TGTGCCAGCAGCTTGTTGGGACAGGTCTCCTACGAGCAGTACTTC.

V is TRBV16 and J is TRBJ2-7; D remains unclear. Trimming removed 0 bases at V and 4 bases at J, with 7 bases between. This CDR3 comprises 13 residues. Per germline, CDR1 KGHSY and CDR2 FQNENV. CDR3 protein: CASSQSVVYEQYF. As DNA, the CDR3 is TGTGCCAGCAGCCAATCGGTAGTGTACGAGCAGTACTTC.

The V call is TRBV27, the J call TRBJ2-7; 8 bases line up with TRBD1. CDR1 is MNHEY, CDR2 SMNVEV, per germline (reference sequence). Unmatched junction bases numbered 2, after V lost 3 bases and J lost 1 base. The CDR3 loop spans 14 amino acids. DNA for the CDR3: TGTGCCAGCAGTTTCGACAGGGGTTCCTACGAGCAGTACTTC. This encodes CASSFDRGSYEQYF.

The chain joins TRBV5-4 to TRBJ1-1; 9 nucleotides align to TRBD1. With V trimmed by 4 bases and J by 5 bases, 9 bases remained unmatched. Germline CDR1 is SGHNT and CDR2 is YYREEE (reference sequence). CDR3 length equals 15 residues. The CDR3 sequence is CASSIPGQGITEAFF. The CDR3 DNA sequence: TGTGCCAGCAGCATCCCCGGACAGGGGATAACTGAAGCTTTCTTT.

In its sample, this clone was seen once. J is TRBJ1-1 and V is TRBV20-1; D is unresolved. V lost 6 bases to trimming and J lost 7 bases, with 9 bases between them. The CDR3 runs to 10 residues. The germline CDR1 and CDR2 sequences are DFQATT and SNEGSKA (reference sequence). CDR3 amino acids: CSAPRGEAFF. The CDR3 DNA is TGCAGTGCCCCGCGAGGTGAAGCTTTCTTT.

V usage is TRBV4-3 and J usage is TRBJ1-2; unclear D gene. V lost 1 base and J lost 3, with 15 bases in between. Germline CDR1 reads LGHNA; CDR2 reads YSLEER. The CDR3 length is 16 residues. The CDR3 loop is CASSQVVYRGDYGYTF. CDR3 in DNA: TGCGCCAGCAGCCAAGTCGTCTACCGGGGTGACTATGGCTACACCTTC.

The table lists this clone with a count of one. The CDR3, as DNA: TGTGCCAGCAGCTTAGGAGCGGGGGGGCCCACAGATACGCAGTATTTT. Protein sequence: CASSLGAGGPTDTQYF. The chain has TRBV11-2 and TRBJ2-3; TRBD2 aligns across 10 bases. Germline-derived CDR1 and CDR2 are SGHAT and FQNNGV. Trimming took 1 base from V and 2 from J; bases not matched to a gene: 3. The CDR3 is 16 amino acids.

The chain has TRBV30 and TRBJ2-6; a possible D gene is TRBD1 (5 bases). The ends were cut back, 0 bases at V and 0 bases at J, with 6 bases in the middle. Germline CDR1 reads GTSNPN; CDR2 reads SVGIG (reference sequence). The CDR3 extends over 15 amino acids. DNA of the CDR3: TGTGCCTGGAGTGTAGGGGTCTCTGGGGCCAACGTCCTGACTTTC. Translated: CAWSVGVSGANVLTF.

The chain uses TRBV5-1 and TRBJ2-6; 7 bases agree with TRBD2. This CDR3 is built from 19 residues. Trimming removed 0 bases from V and 0 bases from J; junction bases left unmatched: 9. The germline gives CDR1 SGHRS, CDR2 YFSETQ. CDR3 DNA sequence: TGCGCCAGCAGCTTGGGGGGAGGCGGGGGAATCTCTGGGGCCAACGTCCTGACTTTC. This sequence encodes CASSLGGGGGISGANVLTF.

The chain uses TRBV6-5 and TRBJ2-7; D is undetermined. Between the trimmed V and J ends, which lost 1 base and 1 base, there was a span of 5 bases. Germline values: CDR1 MNHEY, CDR2 SVGAGI. This CDR3 is 13 amino acids long. The CDR3 loop is CASSYYASYEQYF. The DNA of the CDR3 is TGTGCCAGCAGTTACTACGCGTCCTACGAGCAGTACTTC.